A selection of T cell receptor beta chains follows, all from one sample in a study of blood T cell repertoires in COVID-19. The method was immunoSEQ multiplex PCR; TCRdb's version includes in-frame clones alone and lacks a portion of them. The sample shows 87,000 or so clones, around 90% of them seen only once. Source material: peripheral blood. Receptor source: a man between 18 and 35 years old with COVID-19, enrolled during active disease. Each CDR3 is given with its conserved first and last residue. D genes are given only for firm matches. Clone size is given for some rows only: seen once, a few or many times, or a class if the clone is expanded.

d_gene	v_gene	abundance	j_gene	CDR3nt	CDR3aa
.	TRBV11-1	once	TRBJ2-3	TGTGCCAGCAGCCCCGACAGAGGCACAGATACGCAGTATTTT	CASSPDRGTDTQYF
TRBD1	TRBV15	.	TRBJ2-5	TGTGCCACCAGCAGCCGGGACAGGGTCCAAGAGACCCAGTACTTC	CATSSRDRVQETQYF
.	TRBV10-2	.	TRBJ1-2	TGCGCCAGCAGTGAGTCGACAGGATTTGCCCTAACTTCCTATGGCTACACCTTC	CASSESTGFALTSYGYTF
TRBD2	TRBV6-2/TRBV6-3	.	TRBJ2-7	TGTGCCAGCACCCCCCAAGGGCCTAGCGGGACCTACGAGCAGTACTTC	CASTPQGPSGTYEQYF
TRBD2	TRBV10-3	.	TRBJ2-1	TGTGCCATCAGAACTAGCGGGACTTTGGGTGAGCAGTTCTTC	CAIRTSGTLGEQFF
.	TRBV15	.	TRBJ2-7	TGTGCCACCAGCAGAGATATAGAGGCCTACGAGCAGTACTTC	CATSRDIEAYEQYF
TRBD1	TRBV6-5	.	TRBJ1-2	TGTGCCAGCAGTTACTCCTCTGACAGGGGCTATGGCTACACCTTC	CASSYSSDRGYGYTF
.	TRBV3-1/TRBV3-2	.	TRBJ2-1	TGTGCCAGCAGCCAAGGGCGGGGGCAGTTCTTC	CASSQGRGQFF
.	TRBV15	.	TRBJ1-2	TGTGCCACCAGCAGAGGTCTGCAGGGATTCTATGGCTACACCTTC	CATSRGLQGFYGYTF
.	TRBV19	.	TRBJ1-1	TGTGCCAGTAGTATAGGAGGAAGGAACACTGAAGCTTTCTTT	CASSIGGRNTEAFF
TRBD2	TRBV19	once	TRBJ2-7	TGTGCCAGTAGTATTTCTAGCGGGGACTCCTACGAGCAGTACTTC	CASSISSGDSYEQYF
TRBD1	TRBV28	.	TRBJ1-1	TGTGCCAGCAGACCCCCTGGACAGGGTGAAGCTTTCTTT	CASRPPGQGEAFF
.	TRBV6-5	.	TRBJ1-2	TGTGCCACCTTGGGGCTTGGCTATGGCTACACCTTC	CATLGLGYGYTF
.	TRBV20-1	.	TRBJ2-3	TGCAGTGCTAGAGATGAGAGTACGCAGTATTTT	CSARDESTQYF
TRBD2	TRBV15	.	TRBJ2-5	TGTGCCACCAGCAGGGAGTCTATCACTAGCGGGAGAGGTGTATCGTACTTC	CATSRESITSGRGVSYF
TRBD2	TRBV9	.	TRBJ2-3	TGTGCCAGCAGCGAGACTAGCGGGATCTCAGATACGCAGTATTTT	CASSETSGISDTQYF
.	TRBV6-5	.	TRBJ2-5	TGTGCCAGCAGCCGGTGGGGGCGCGGGGAGACCCAGTACTTC	CASSRWGRGETQYF
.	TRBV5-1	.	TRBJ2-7	TGCGCCAGCAGCTTGGCAGGGATTTACGAGCAGTACTTC	CASSLAGIYEQYF
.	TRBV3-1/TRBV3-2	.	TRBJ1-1	TGTGCCAGCAGCCACTCCAATACAGGGCCGAACACTGAAGCTTTCTTT	CASSHSNTGPNTEAFF
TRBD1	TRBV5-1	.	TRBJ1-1	TGCGCCAGCAGCTTGAGCGGACAGGGCGATATCACTGAAGCTTTCTTT	CASSLSGQGDITEAFF
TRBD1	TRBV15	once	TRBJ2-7	TGTGCCACCAGCAGGGGACAGGGAGCACCCGAGCAGTACTTC	CATSRGQGAPEQYF
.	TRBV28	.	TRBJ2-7	TGTGCCAGCAGTCCCCCGGTAGCCGTAAACTACGAGCAGTACTTC	CASSPPVAVNYEQYF
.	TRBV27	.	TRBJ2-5	TGTGCCAGCAGTCCAAGACAGGCGTACCAAGAGACCCAGTACTTC	CASSPRQAYQETQYF